Listed below are T cell receptor beta chains from one sample, sequenced in a study of T cell responses to AZD1222 COVID-19 vaccine. Clones were sequenced by immunoSEQ multiplex PCR, and TCRdb holds only the in-frame ones, with some missing. In the table there are some 180,000 clones, approximately 94% of which are singletons. This sample comprised peripheral blood, obtained 28 days after the second AZD1222 dose. The receptors derive from an adult who received the AZD1222 COVID-19 vaccine. CDR3s include the opening cysteine and the closing phenylalanine or tryptophan. A D gene is named only where the DNA matches it firmly. Only some rows state a clone size, as once, few, many or a class for expanded clones.

NA,TRBD2,TRBV11-2,TRBJ2-3,CASSLDRGDTDTQYF,TGTGCCAGCAGCTTAGACCGGGGGGACACAGATACGCAGTATTTT
NA,NA,TRBV12-3/TRBV12-4,TRBJ1-5,CASSLRGNQPQHF,TGTGCCAGCAGTTTACGGGGGAATCAGCCCCAGCATTTT
once,NA,TRBV6-1,TRBJ1-4,CASSEVGGSQEKLFF,TGTGCCAGCAGTGAAGTCGGGGGGTCGCAGGAAAAACTGTTTTTT
NA,NA,TRBV2,TRBJ1-5,CASRTSAYSNQPQHF,TGTGCCAGCAGGACCTCAGCTTATAGCAATCAGCCCCAGCATTTT
NA,NA,TRBV19,TRBJ1-5,CASSISWPGEQPQHF,TGTGCCAGTAGTATTAGTTGGCCAGGGGAACAGCCCCAGCATTTT
once,NA,TRBV18,TRBJ1-2,CASSPPLDRTLNYGYTF,TGTGCCAGCTCACCACCCCTGGACAGAACCCTTAACTATGGCTACACCTTC
NA,NA,TRBV9,TRBJ2-1,CASSVGTESGEQFF,TGTGCCAGCAGCGTAGGGACCGAGTCTGGAGAGCAGTTCTTC
NA,NA,TRBV27,TRBJ1-2,CASRPTQGNGYTF,TGTGCCAGCCGCCCCACGCAGGGTAATGGCTACACCTTC
once,TRBD1,TRBV3-1/TRBV3-2,TRBJ2-5,CASSSQGAEETQYF,TGTGCCAGCAGCTCACAGGGGGCTGAAGAGACCCAGTACTTC
NA,NA,TRBV7-3,TRBJ1-1,CASSLNRNTEAFF,TGTGCCAGCAGCTTAAACAGGAACACTGAAGCTTTCTTT
NA,NA,TRBV5-1,TRBJ1-4,CASSLPGSNEKLFF,TGCGCCAGCAGCCTTCCGGGGTCTAATGAAAAACTGTTTTTT
NA,TRBD1,TRBV5-1,TRBJ1-2,CASSHTYRGGYGYTF,TGCGCCAGCAGCCATACCTACAGGGGCGGGTATGGCTACACCTTC
NA,TRBD1,TRBV7-9,TRBJ1-4,CASSFGRQGRREKLFF,TGTGCCAGCAGCTTCGGGCGACAGGGGAGGCGAGAAAAACTGTTTTTT
NA,NA,TRBV13,TRBJ1-3,CASSLVTAGNTIYF,TGTGCCAGCAGCTTAGTGACAGCTGGAAACACCATATATTTT
NA,NA,TRBV5-6,TRBJ1-4,CASSSTGNEKLFF,TGTGCCAGCAGTTCGACGGGAAATGAAAAACTGTTTTTT
NA,NA,TRBV9,TRBJ1-1,CASSVVPGRNTEAFF,TGTGCCAGCAGCGTAGTTCCAGGCCGGAACACTGAAGCTTTCTTT
NA,TRBD2,TRBV5-1,TRBJ2-1,CASSSVGLAGDNEQFF,TGCGCCAGCAGCTCTGTGGGACTAGCGGGGGACAATGAGCAGTTCTTC
few,NA,TRBV19,TRBJ1-2,CASSPGGYYGYTF,TGTGCCAGTAGTCCCGGGGGCTACTATGGCTACACCTTC
NA,NA,TRBV6-4,TRBJ2-1,CASSDFKTSHSREQFF,TGTGCCAGCAGTGACTTCAAGACTAGTCATTCCCGTGAGCAGTTCTTC
NA,NA,TRBV19,TRBJ1-2,CASTTPPALYGYTF,TGTGCCAGTACCACCCCCCCGGCCCTCTATGGCTACACCTTC
once,NA,TRBV5-1,TRBJ1-6,CASSLAQGSNSPLHF,TGCGCCAGCAGCTTGGCGCAGGGCTCTAATTCACCCCTCCACTTT
NA,NA,TRBV6-1,TRBJ2-7,CASSDSFSYEQYF,TGTGCCAGCAGTGACAGTTTCTCCTACGAGCAGTACTTC
NA,NA,TRBV6-5,TRBJ1-1,CASSYSGSFRGNKAFF,TGTGCCAGCAGTTACTCGGGCAGTTTCAGAGGGAATAAAGCTTTCTTT
NA,NA,TRBV7-2,TRBJ2-3,CASSIPPNPDTQYF,TGTGCCAGCAGCATCCCCCCCAATCCAGATACGCAGTATTTT
NA,NA,TRBV28,TRBJ2-7,CASSTAFMTYEQYF,TGTGCCAGCAGTACAGCTTTCATGACTTACGAGCAGTACTTC
NA,NA,TRBV12-3/TRBV12-4,TRBJ1-2,CASSGPPLNGYTF,TGTGCCAGCAGCGGGCCCCCGTTGAATGGCTACACCTTC
few,NA,TRBV7-3,TRBJ2-7,CASSTFRGVSYEQYF,TGTGCCAGCAGCACCTTCCGGGGCGTTTCCTACGAGCAGTACTTC
NA,TRBD1,TRBV28,TRBJ1-3,CASSPQGAYSGNTIYF,TGTGCCAGCAGCCCTCAGGGGGCCTACTCTGGAAACACCATATATTTT
NA,NA,TRBV27,TRBJ2-7,CASSFGQTHYEQYF,TGTGCCAGCAGTTTCGGACAGACTCACTACGAGCAGTACTTC
NA,NA,TRBV3-1/TRBV3-2,TRBJ2-2,CASSQAWSGTGELFF,TGTGCCAGCAGCCAAGCCTGGAGCGGGACCGGGGAGCTGTTTTTT
once,TRBD1,TRBV6-1,TRBJ1-1,CASSEQQGDTEAFF,TGTGCCAGCAGTGAACAGCAGGGGGACACTGAAGCTTTCTTT
NA,TRBD1,TRBV12-3/TRBV12-4,TRBJ1-5,CASTQGAGQPQHF,TGTGCCAGCACCCAGGGGGCCGGGCAGCCCCAGCATTTT
NA,NA,TRBV7-2,TRBJ1-5,CASGLRQPQHF,TGTGCCAGCGGCTTGAGGCAGCCCCAGCATTTT
NA,NA,TRBV6-5,TRBJ1-1,CASFNWAGTEAFF,TGTGCCAGCTTCAATTGGGCTGGAACTGAAGCTTTCTTT